Included here is one TCR beta chain sequence, with context. These data originate in a study of T-cell memory formation after mild COVID-19. MiXCR, applied by TCRdb to the 5' RACE reads, yields one record per CDR3 protein. The sample holds some 48,000 distinct CDR3 sequences, approximately 12% seen once. Germline V gene lookup returns CDR1 DFQATT and CDR2 SNEGSKA (reference sequence). V lost 1 base to trimming and J lost 1 base, with 18 bases between them. This CDR3 region has 17 residues. The sequenced material came from PBMCs or a T cell subset sorted from them (not recorded which). The TCR sequence derives from a man younger than 35 who had mild COVID-19 (a few samples of this study predate the infection). Cell type and time point are not known. This chain uses TRBV20-1 with TRBJ2-3; weak D call: TRBD1 (5 bases). The CDR3 DNA is TGCAGTGCTAGAGGCCTGGGGAAGTCACAGGGCACAGATACGCAGTATTTT. Its protein is CSARGLGKSQGTDTQYF.